Shown below are 20 T cell receptor beta chains from a single sample sequenced in a study of blood T cell repertoires in COVID-19. Assay: immunoSEQ multiplex PCR; the TCRdb copy retains only in-frame clones and omits some. Of about 230,000 clones listed, approximately 84% are singletons. Sequenced: peripheral blood. These receptors all come from a man aged 40-50 years with acute or convalescent COVID-19.

The chain employs TRBV12-3 or TRBV12-4 and TRBJ1-2; no clear D. The CDR3 loop spans 13 amino acids. V gave up 6 bases and J gave up 5 bases, with 13 bases separating them. The CDR3 coding sequence is TGTGCCAGCAGCTTTCGCGGTCCGTATGGCTACACCTTC. This codes for CASSFRGPYGYTF.

The chain combines TRBV30 with TRBJ1-2, with 10 bases matching TRBD1. V dropped 1 base and J dropped 7; count of bases not matched to a gene: 3. This CDR3 is built from 13 residues. From germline, CDR1 is GTSNPN and CDR2 SVGIG (reference sequence). The CDR3, as DNA: TGTGCCTGGAGTGGGGACAGGGGACTTGGCTACACCTTC. Translated, it gives CAWSGDRGLGYTF.

The rearrangement links TRBV7-9 to TRBJ2-5; TRBD2 matches at 14 bases. Germline lookup yields CDR1 SEHNR and CDR2 FQNEAQ (reference sequence). J lost 7 bases, V lost 5 bases, and 9 bases had no gene match. The CDR3 is 16 amino acids. The CDR3 coding sequence is TGTGCCAGCAGCGACGGGACTAGCGGGGGCCTGGCGACCCAGTACTTC. It is translated as CASSDGTSGGLATQYF.

The gene calls are TRBV6-5 and TRBJ2-7, with TRBD1 matching over 7 bases. The junction had 9 bases not matched to a gene; V was cut back by 6 bases and J by 4 bases. The CDR3 extends over 14 amino acids. Germline V lookup: CDR1 MNHEY, CDR2 SVGAGI. CDR3 bases: TGTGCCAGCAGCGACAGGGTCGTGAGGTACGAGCAGTACTTC. Protein product: CASSDRVVRYEQYF.

The chain employs TRBV2 and TRBJ1-2; D possibly corresponds to TRBD1 (5 bases). The ends were cut back, 8 bases at V and 2 bases at J, with 9 bases in the middle. The CDR3 length is 12 residues. CDR1 and CDR2 (germline): SNHLY, FYNNEI. The CDR3: CASLDRNYGYTF. CDR3 bases: TGTGCCAGCCTCGACAGAAACTATGGCTACACCTTC.

V and J are TRBV7-3 and TRBJ2-5; D perhaps matches TRBD2 (5 bases). This CDR3 has 13 amino acids. CDR1 is SGHTA, CDR2 FQGTGA, per germline. Trimming took off 2 bases at V and 2 bases at J, with 6 bases between the two ends. CDR3: CASSLDYQETQYF. CDR3 nucleotide sequence: TGTGCCAGCAGCTTAGACTATCAAGAGACCCAGTACTTC.

The chain links TRBV24-1 to TRBJ2-3; 8 nucleotides align to TRBD1. Germline-derived CDR1 and CDR2 are KGHDR and SFDVKD. J gave up 5 bases and V 3 bases, and 3 bases lay outside the gene matches. CDR3 length equals 14 residues. The CDR3 protein is CATSDPQGVDTQYF. CDR3 nucleotide sequence: TGTGCCACCAGTGATCCACAGGGGGTAGATACGCAGTATTTT.

This clone was seen more than once but under ten times. The rearrangement uses TRBV2 and TRBJ1-2; no reliable D call. CDR1 is SNHLY, CDR2 FYNNEI, per germline. CDR3 size: 12 residues. V was pared by 0 bases and J by 8 bases, with 7 bases between. The CDR3: CASSEAARGYTF. DNA for the CDR3: TGTGCCAGCAGTGAAGCTGCGAGAGGCTACACCTTC.

The chain links TRBV11-1 to TRBJ1-6, with 7 bases matching TRBD1. Germline CDR1 reads SGHAT; CDR2 reads FQDESV (reference sequence). This CDR3 has 13 residues. Unmatched junction bases numbered 4, after V lost 5 bases and J lost 9 bases. The CDR3 is CASSPDRVSPLHF. CDR3 DNA sequence: TGTGCCAGCAGCCCTGACAGGGTTTCACCCCTCCACTTT.

The J gene is TRBJ1-2, the V gene TRBV6-5, with 7 bases that match TRBD1. This CDR3 comprises 14 residues. J was trimmed by 8 bases and V by 6 bases; bases with no gene match: 12. Germline CDR1 reads MNHEY; CDR2 reads SVGAGI. In DNA form, the CDR3 reads TGTGCCAGCAGACAAACAGGGGTCATGGGGGGCTACACCTTC. Amino acid sequence: CASRQTGVMGGYTF.

This sequence joins TRBV6-2 or TRBV6-3 and TRBJ2-7; 11 bases fit TRBD2. This CDR3 contains 17 residues. The V gene end was trimmed by 3 bases and the J gene end by 0 bases; junction bases not matched to a gene: 7. CDR1 MNHEY and CDR2 SVGEGT come from the germline V gene. The CDR3 here is CASSYKAGLAGSYEQYF. In DNA form, the CDR3 reads TGTGCCAGCAGTTATAAAGCCGGACTAGCGGGCTCCTACGAGCAGTACTTC.

The rearrangement links TRBV5-5 to TRBJ2-5; 8 nucleotides align to TRBD2. The J segment lost 5 bases and the V segment lost 4 bases, leaving 10 bases of the junction unmatched. Germline V gene data show CDR1 as SGHKS and CDR2 as YYEKEE (reference sequence). The CDR3 sequence is 15 residues long. CDR3 amino acids: CASSSPRGGAETQYF. CDR3 bases: TGTGCCAGCAGCAGCCCCCGGGGGGGGGCGGAGACCCAGTACTTC.

This clone was recorded only once. The genes are TRBV30 and TRBJ1-1; D is uncertain. Germline V gives CDR1 GTSNPN, CDR2 SVGIG (reference sequence). With 2 bases removed from V and 2 bases from J, the gap between germline ends came to 9 bases. This CDR3 comprises 13 residues. The CDR3 loop is CAWSWSRNTEAFF. CDR3 nucleotides: TGTGCCTGGAGTTGGAGCAGAAACACTGAAGCTTTCTTT.

This chain joins TRBV24-1 and TRBJ2-4, with 7 positions matching TRBD1. The CDR3 contains 16 residues. In germline, CDR1 is KGHDR, CDR2 SFDVKD. J lost 0 bases, V lost 2 bases, and 3 bases had no gene match. In nucleotides, the CDR3 is TGTGCCACCAGTGATTCAGGGGGTAGAGCCAAAAACATTCAGTACTTC. Amino acid sequence: CATSDSGGRAKNIQYF.

The V and J genes are TRBV9 and TRBJ1-1, with D unclear. The CDR3 sequence is 13 residues long. The V end was cut by 2 bases, the J end by 0 bases, with 5 bases between. From germline, CDR1 is SGDLS and CDR2 YYNGEE. The DNA of the CDR3 is TGTGCCAGCAGCGTTACAATGAACACTGAAGCTTTCTTT. Protein sequence: CASSVTMNTEAFF.

This chain joins TRBV19 and TRBJ1-1; maybe TRBD1 (5 bases). V lost 5 bases and J 5 bases, leaving 18 bases between the germline ends. Germline CDR1 reads LNHDA; CDR2 reads SQIVND (reference sequence). This CDR3 has 15 residues. This CDR3 is CASSEFGAVETEAFF. DNA for the CDR3: TGTGCCAGTAGTGAATTTGGGGCAGTAGAGACTGAAGCTTTCTTT.

V is TRBV3-1 (or the pseudogene TRBV3-2) and J is TRBJ2-1; 12 positions agree with TRBD2. Germline lookup yields CDR1 LGHDT and CDR2 YNNKEL (reference sequence). The V gene end was trimmed by 4 bases and the J gene end by 9 bases; junction bases not matched to a gene: 7. This CDR3 contains 15 residues. Here the CDR3 DNA reads TGTGCCAGCAGCCTTTCTAGCGGGGGGGCCTCTGAGCAGTTCTTC. As protein: CASSLSSGGASEQFF.

This clone was seen more than once but under ten times. V is TRBV27 and J is TRBJ1-2; 9 bases map to TRBD1. CDR3 length: 13 residues. With 4 bases clipped from V and 8 bases from J, the junction kept 5 bases outside the gene matches. CDR1 and CDR2 from the germline V gene are MNHEY and SMNVEV (reference sequence). CDR3 region: CASSSDRGNGYTF. In DNA form, the CDR3 reads TGTGCCAGCAGTTCGGACAGGGGAAACGGCTACACCTTC.

The V gene is TRBV6-5, the J gene TRBJ2-3; 9 bases agree with TRBD2. Germline values: CDR1 MNHEY, CDR2 SVGAGI. V lost 10 bases and J lost 1; bases outside the gene matches: 3. The CDR3 has 13 residues. CDR3 DNA sequence: TGTGCCACCCGGACTAGCGGCACAGATACGCAGTATTTT. Its translation is CATRTSGTDTQYF.

This clone has just one count. The chain combines TRBV6-5 with TRBJ1-3, with a weak D call TRBD1 (5 bases). The CDR3 totals 14 residues. Trimming cost V 6 bases and J 4 bases, with 13 bases left between them. Looked up from germline, CDR1 is MNHEY and CDR2 is SVGAGI. CDR3 bases: TGTGCCAGCAGGAGTTGGGGGGGAGGAAACACCATATATTTT. Translation: CASRSWGGGNTIYF.